Listed here is a single T cell receptor beta chain. This entry comes from a study of blood T cell repertoires in COVID-19. Study-level background: Collection of acute and convalescent COVID-19 samples took place in the United States, Italy and Spain. The analysed material was cDNA or gDNA that came from T cells, B-cell-depleted T cells, or PBMCs.

Germline CDR1 reads MDHEN; CDR2 reads SYDVKM. J lost 1 base, V lost 4 bases, and 9 bases had no gene match. The CDR3 is 17 residues long. Study processing details: Cell counts per sample came from amplifying reference gene primers. Measured with immunoSEQ multiplex PCR; TCRdb has only the in-frame clones, and not every one. V and J calls and clone size follow that table, whereas D and trimming were derived from the DNA. In the table there are about 120,000 clones, around 88% of which are singletons. Sequencing was carried out using peripheral blood. This TCR came from a human donor with acute or convalescent COVID-19. The donor label of this sample is uncertain. The chain recombines TRBV28 with TRBJ2-1, with 8 bases that match TRBD1. CDR3 in amino acids: CASSSTGASGSYNEQFF. The CDR3 bases are TGTGCCAGCAGTTCGACAGGGGCCTCGGGTTCCTACAATGAGCAGTTCTTC.